The 19 T cell receptor beta chains in this list originate from one sample, sequenced in a study of T cell clonality in common variable immunodeficiency. Study-wide points: Fewer deletions and N-nucleotide insertions were reportedly seen in common variable immunodeficiency TCR beta sequences.

TCRdb keeps only in-frame clones here, not all; method: immunoSEQ multiplex PCR. The sample holds 25,000 to 30,000 clones, and no clone turns up only once. Their antigen targets remain unknown. Sequences were obtained from peripheral blood mononuclear cells. The origin of the receptors is a human donor with common variable immunodeficiency.

This clone was detected a few times. The read stops 3 residues short of the end of the CDR3; the missing end is completed from the germline J gene. The chain links TRBV7-3 to TRBJ2-3; a possible D gene is TRBD2 (6 bases). The germline V and J ends were trimmed by 2 bases and 5 bases, with 11 bases remaining between them. This CDR3 comprises 14 residues. Germline-derived CDR1 and CDR2 are SGHTA and FQGTGA. Partial CDR3 DNA: TGTGCCAGCAGCTTATGGGACTCTAGAGATACG. Amino acids: CASSLWDSRDT. Given in full, the CDR3 is CASSLWDSRDTQYF.

This clone was found a few times. Coverage ceases 3 residues before the CDR3 finishes, and the germline J gene fills in the end. This sequence joins TRBV2 and TRBJ2-7; TRBD1 agrees at 7 bases. Trimming took 0 bases from V and 2 from J; bases not matched to a gene: 7. Per germline, CDR1 SNHLY and CDR2 FYNNEI. This CDR3 is built from 16 residues. The CDR3 DNA, read in part, is TGTGCCAGCAGTGAAGCGTCCGGGACAGCTACCTACGAG. Protein sequence: CASSEASGTATYE. The CDR3 in its entirety is CASSEASGTATYEQYF.

This clone was recorded at least ten times. The DNA ends 3 residues before the CDR3 does, and the rest of the CDR3 is filled in from the germline J gene. The chain uses TRBV20-1 and TRBJ1-1; D remains unclear. This CDR3 comprises 14 residues. V was cut by 2 bases and J by 2 bases, with 12 bases left in between. Germline V gene data show CDR1 as DFQATT and CDR2 as SNEGSKA (reference sequence). The CDR3 here is CSARSMTSNTEAFF. The part of the CDR3 DNA that was read is TGCAGTGCTAGATCGATGACAAGTAACACTGAA.

The CDR3 DNA, read in part, is TGTGCCTCGACGAGGGTCAACTCCTACGAG. Translating it yields CASTRVNSYE. The whole CDR3 protein is CASTRVNSYEQYF. The chain joins TRBV13 to TRBJ2-7; weak D call: TRBD2 (5 bases). The read finishes 3 residues shy of the CDR3 end, and the germline J gene is used to complete it. This CDR3 has 13 amino acids. Looked up from germline, CDR1 is PRHDT and CDR2 is FYEKMQ (reference sequence). Between the trimmed V and J ends, which lost 11 bases and 0 bases, there was a span of 14 bases. The full variable domain, with the rest looked up from reference TRBV13 and TRBJ2-7, is AAGVIQSPRHLIKEKRETATLKCYPIPRHDTVYWYQQGPGQDPQFLISFYEKMQSDKGSIPDRFSAQQFSDYHSELNMSSLELGDSALYFCASTRVNSYEQYFGPGTRLTVT.

This clone came up a few times. The CDR3 end is not reached by the read, which stops 3 residues before it; the germline J gene fills it in. The chain employs TRBV10-2 and TRBJ1-2; a possible D gene is TRBD1 (6 bases). CDR3 length: 14 amino acids. The germline V gene has CDR1 WSHSY and CDR2 SAAADI. The ends were cut back, 7 bases at V and 0 bases at J, with 12 bases in the middle. The CDR3 DNA, read in part, is TGCGCCAGCACCGGACAGTCCTCTAACTATGGC. Protein: CASTGQSSNYG. The full-length CDR3 reads as CASTGQSSNYGYTF.

Concerning this clone itself: From the germline J gene comes the end of the CDR3, since the read stops 3 residues before it. The chain joins TRBV2 to TRBJ1-5; tentative D call: TRBD1 (5 bases). This CDR3 comprises 15 residues. CDR1 and CDR2 from the germline V gene are SNHLY and FYNNEI. V was cut by 6 bases and J by 1 base, with 13 bases left in between. CDR3 amino acids: CASRGQGGSNQPQHF. CDR3 DNA (partial): TGTGCCAGCAGGGGCCAGGGAGGCAGCAATCAGCCC.

This clone was seen a few times. Incomplete CDR3 DNA: TGCGCCAGCAGCTGGACTTCTAGCGGGGGGAACACCGGGGAG. Its protein is CASSWTSSGGNTGE. The full CDR3 reads CASSWTSSGGNTGELFF. The rearrangement uses TRBV5-1 and TRBJ2-2; 10 bases fit TRBD2. The read finishes 3 residues shy of the CDR3 end, and the germline J gene is used to complete it. CDR3 size: 17 residues. J lost 1 base, V lost 3 bases, and 6 bases had no gene match. Germline-derived CDR1 and CDR2 are SGHRS and YFSETQ.

The table lists this clone with a few counts. The CDR3 end falls 3 residues outside the read, so it is completed with the germline J gene. J is TRBJ1-2 and V is TRBV7-9, with D possibly matching TRBD1 (5 bases). Germline values: CDR1 SEHNR, CDR2 FQNEAQ (reference sequence). The CDR3 runs 15 residues. Trimming shortened V by 7 bases and J by 2 bases, and 17 bases separated the two germline ends. The CDR3 loop is CASTEGAALNYGYTF. CDR3 DNA, as far as it was read: TGTGCCAGCACCGAAGGGGCAGCGCTCAACTATGGC.

This clone turned up a few times. The DNA ends 3 residues before the CDR3 does, and the rest of the CDR3 is filled in from the germline J gene. V gene TRBV7-9 combines with J gene TRBJ2-7, with D unresolved. V was shortened by 5 bases and J by 4 bases, with 6 bases between the two germline ends. This CDR3 has 11 residues. Germline V CDR1 and CDR2: SEHNR, FQNEAQ (reference sequence). This chain's CDR3 is CASSLRYEQYF. The sequenced CDR3 bases are TGTGCCAGCAGCCTGAGGTACGAG.

This clone was seen more than once but under ten times. One end of the junction varies from germline; a read error may be responsible. The read finishes 3 residues shy of the CDR3 end, and the germline J gene is used to complete it. The rearrangement joins TRBV7-7 to TRBJ1-1; no clear D gene. Germline values: CDR1 SSHAT, CDR2 FNYEAQ (reference sequence). This CDR3 has 13 amino acids. The covered CDR3 bases are TGTGCTAGCAGCTTAGCCGAGGACACTGAA. This codes for CASSLAEDTE. In full, the CDR3 reads CASSLAEDTEAFF.

This clone was counted a few times. The CDR3 protein is CASRGRGSSNQPQHF. Partial CDR3 DNA: TGTGCCAGTAGAGGCAGGGGAAGCAGTAATCAGCCC. The chain recombines TRBV19 with TRBJ1-5; perhaps TRBD1 as D (6 bases). The read ends 3 residues early relative to the CDR3; the germline J gene fills the gap. Deletions cut 6 bases from V and 4 bases from J, with 16 bases between. CDR1 and CDR2 from the germline V gene are LNHDA and SQIVND (reference sequence). The CDR3 is made up of 15 amino acids. The variable domain in full, completed from reference TRBV19 and TRBJ1-5, reads DGGITQSPKYLFRKEGQNVTLSCEQNLNHDAMYWYRQDPGQGLRLIYYSQIVNDFQKGDIAEGYSVSREKKESFPLTVTSAQKNPTAFYLCASRGRGSSNQPQHFGDGTRLSIL.

Turning to this clone: The CDR3 end falls 3 residues outside the read, so it is completed with the germline J gene. The V and J genes are TRBV2 and TRBJ2-5; 12 bases line up with TRBD2. The V gene's germline CDR1 is SNHLY and CDR2 FYNNEI. The CDR3 consists of 16 residues. V gave up 5 bases and J gave up 2 bases; unmatched junction bases: 6. The covered CDR3 bases are TGTGCCAGCAGTCCCAGCCTAGCGGGGGGGCAAGAGACC. Amino acid sequence: CASSPSLAGGQET. The full-length CDR3 reads as CASSPSLAGGQETQYF.

This clone was seen ten or more times. The read ends 3 residues shy of where the CDR3 ends; the end is completed using the germline J gene. The same CDR3 also results from other DNA sequences found in this sample. This rearrangement joins TRBV7-3 to TRBJ2-1; 13 bases line up with TRBD2. Trimming took 5 bases from V and 8 from J; bases not matched to a gene: 9. The V gene's germline CDR1 is SGHTA and CDR2 FQGTGA. The CDR3 is 16 residues long. Here the CDR3 reads CASSPGLAGARDEQFF. The part of the CDR3 DNA that was read is TGTGCCAGCAGCCCCGGACTAGCGGGGGCTAGGGATGAG.

There are a few counts of this clone. Read coverage stops 3 residues before the CDR3 terminus; the germline J gene supplies the remainder. The chain combines TRBV5-1 with TRBJ2-7; 7 nucleotides line up with TRBD1. This CDR3 comprises 14 residues. V shed 0 bases, J shed 3 bases, and the junction held 3 bases outside the gene matches. Germline-derived CDR1 and CDR2 are SGHRS and YFSETQ. CDR3 residues: CASSLVGTDYEQYF. The part of the CDR3 DNA that was read is TGCGCCAGCAGCTTGGTCGGGACAGACTACGAG.

Only a few counts were recorded for this clone. Sequencing ends 3 residues short of the CDR3 end; the germline J gene provides the rest. This chain joins TRBV11-2 and TRBJ2-7; TRBD2 is a possible D gene (6 bases). Trimming removed 5 bases from V and 3 bases from J, with 17 bases in between. The CDR3 runs to 15 residues. CDR1 and CDR2 (germline): SGHAT, FQNNGV. CDR3 bases read: TGTGCCAGCAGCCACGAGGAGGGTTATATCTACGAG. This gives the protein CASSHEEGYIYE. The full CDR3 protein reads CASSHEEGYIYEQYF.

The sample holds a few counts of this clone. The read comes to an end 3 residues before the CDR3 does, leaving the germline J gene to fill in the end. J is TRBJ1-5 and V is TRBV2; 9 bases align to TRBD1. Trimming took 7 bases from V and 0 from J; bases not matched to a gene: 10. The CDR3 spans 17 residues. CDR1 SNHLY and CDR2 FYNNEI come from the germline V gene. CDR3 DNA, as far as it was read: TGTGCCAGCAAGGACAGGACAGGGGAATATAGCAATCAGCCC. This gives the protein CASKDRTGEYSNQP. The whole CDR3 sequence is CASKDRTGEYSNQPQHF.

This clone is classed as medium-sized. The sequenced fragment ends 3 residues before the CDR3 boundary, so the rest is inferred from the germline J gene. The chain combines TRBV5-6 with TRBJ1-3, with a tentative D call TRBD1 (5 bases). Germline V CDR1 and CDR2: SGHDT, YYEEEE. With 3 bases removed from V and 4 bases from J, the gap between germline ends came to 11 bases. This CDR3 is built from 14 residues. The CDR3 loop reads CASSSTAMGNTIYF. The part of the CDR3 DNA that was read is TGTGCCAGCAGCTCGACAGCTATGGGAAACACC.

About this clone itself: The CDR3 end is not reached by the read, which stops 3 residues before it; the germline J gene fills it in. This rearrangement joins TRBV20-1 to TRBJ1-6; no clear D. Germline V gives CDR1 DFQATT, CDR2 SNEGSKA (reference sequence). This CDR3 region has 10 residues. CDR3 DNA (partial): TGCAGTGCAGTGGCGGGGACC. It is translated as CSAVAGT. The complete CDR3 protein is CSAVAGTLHF.

This clone was seen at least ten times. The CDR3 goes on 3 residues after the read ends, and that part is filled in from the germline J gene. The chain uses TRBV18 and TRBJ1-1; D call uncertain. Trimming left V 5 bases short and J 1 base short, with 8 bases between. This CDR3 contains 13 residues. Per germline, CDR1 KGHSH and CDR2 LQKENI. The CDR3 loop reads CASSVSRNTEAFF. CDR3 DNA (partial): TGTGCCAGCTCAGTATCCAGGAACACTGAA.